The 28 T cell receptor beta chains in this list originate from one sample, sequenced in a study of cytomegalovirus exposure and HLA in healthy donors. 13 Jbeta primers and 60 Vbeta primers were used for the PCR. Only in-frame clones appear in the TCRdb table, and some are missing; sequencing was by immunoSEQ multiplex PCR. The table records about 150,000 clones, 68% of them present only once. Sequencing was done on a sample of PBMCs. The receptor source for this set is a man in his fifties or sixties in good health and CMV-seronegative.

This chain joins TRBV4-3 and TRBJ2-3; D might be TRBD1 (8 bases). The V end lost 0 bases, the J end lost 3 bases, and 13 bases lay between the germline ends. In germline, CDR1 is LGHNA, CDR2 YSLEER. The CDR3 spans 16 residues. Here the CDR3 reads CASSQDDRGGTDTQYF. CDR3 DNA: TGCGCCAGCAGCCAAGACGACAGGGGAGGGACAGATACGCAGTATTTT.

This clone was counted between two and nine times. V is TRBV7-9 and J is TRBJ1-4, with D hard to call. Germline CDR1 reads SEHNR; CDR2 reads FQNEAQ (reference sequence). This CDR3 region has 15 residues. Trimming removed 1 base at V and 5 bases at J, with 11 bases between. CDR3 protein: CASSLGQSPNEKLFF. The CDR3 DNA follows: TGTGCCAGCAGCTTAGGGCAGTCGCCCAATGAAAAACTGTTTTTT.

The rearrangement joins TRBV9 to TRBJ2-5; D not certain. The DNA end is a closer match to TRBJ2-7, so the J assignment may be wrong. This CDR3 is 14 amino acids long. In germline, CDR1 is SGDLS, CDR2 YYNGEE. CDR3 nucleotide sequence: TGTGCCAGCAGCGTAGCAGATTCGGACTACGAGCAGTACTTC. This sequence encodes CASSVADSDYEQYF.

The chain employs TRBV19 and TRBJ1-5; perhaps TRBD1 as D (5 bases). Germline V CDR1 and CDR2: LNHDA, SQIVND (reference sequence). The length of the CDR3 is 16 residues. V lost 2 bases and J lost 4, with 15 bases in between. CDR3 bases: TGTGCCAGTAGTATACGACCTCCCGGGGGAAATCAGCCCCAGCATTTT. It codes for CASSIRPPGGNQPQHF. Combining the CDR3 with reference TRBV19 and TRBJ1-5 gives the whole variable domain DGGITQSPKYLFRKEGQNVTLSCEQNLNHDAMYWYRQDPGQGLRLIYYSQIVNDFQKGDIAEGYSVSREKKESFPLTVTSAQKNPTAFYLCASSIRPPGGNQPQHFGDGTRLSIL.

This clone was seen a few times. This sequence joins TRBV7-7 and TRBJ2-1; 9 nucleotides match TRBD1. Germline values: CDR1 SSHAT, CDR2 FNYEAQ (reference sequence). This CDR3 contains 15 residues. The J segment lost 8 bases and the V segment lost 5 bases, leaving 10 bases of the junction unmatched. CDR3 nucleotides: TGTGCCAGCAGCCCCCCGGGACAGGGAAGTTATGAGCAGTTCTTC. Protein: CASSPPGQGSYEQFF. The full variable domain, with the rest looked up from reference TRBV7-7 and TRBJ2-1, is GAGVSQSPRYKVTKRGQDVTLRCDPISSHATLYWYQQALGQGPEFLTYFNYEAQPDKSGLPSDRFSAERPEGSISTLTIQRTEQRDSAMYRCASSPPGQGSYEQFFGPGTRLTVL.

CDR3 sequence reads: CASRSLHVGQGEVSGANVLTF. The CDR3 region has the DNA TGTGCCAGCAGATCACTACATGTCGGACAGGGCGAGGTCTCTGGGGCCAACGTCCTGACTTTC. The gene calls are TRBV28 and TRBJ2-6, with 8 bases that match TRBD1. Per the germline V gene, CDR1 is MDHEN and CDR2 is SYDVKM. After removal of 6 bases from V and 0 bases from J, the junction contained 19 bases not matched to a gene. The CDR3 contains 21 residues.

This rearrangement joins TRBV6-1 to TRBJ1-3; the D is unclear. Germline CDR1 is MNHNS and CDR2 is SASEGT. V was trimmed by 8 bases and J by 3 bases, leaving 14 bases between them. The CDR3 is 14 amino acids. CDR3: CASLGSPNGNTIYF. CDR3 bases: TGTGCCAGCTTGGGCAGCCCAAATGGAAACACCATATATTTT.

This sequence joins TRBV7-3 and TRBJ2-3, with 9 nucleotides matching TRBD2. From germline, CDR1 is SGHTA and CDR2 FQGTGA. V shed 5 bases, J shed 3 bases, and the junction held 0 bases outside the gene matches. This CDR3 comprises 13 residues. CDR3 in amino acids: CASSAGGTDTQYF. The CDR3 nucleotides read TGTGCCAGCAGCGCGGGGGGGACAGATACGCAGTATTTT.

The chain employs TRBV5-1 and TRBJ2-1; no definite D call. The germline V gene encodes CDR1 SGHRS and CDR2 YFSETQ. Trimming removed 0 bases from V and 4 bases from J, with 11 bases in between. This CDR3 has 15 amino acids. CDR3 in amino acids: CASSLDSPEYNEQFF. The CDR3, as DNA: TGCGCCAGCAGCTTGGATTCACCCGAGTACAATGAGCAGTTCTTC.

In this sample, this clone turned up once. The chain uses TRBV7-3 and TRBJ2-1; D may be TRBD1 (6 bases). Germline lookup yields CDR1 SGHTA and CDR2 FQGTGA. V dropped 2 bases and J dropped 6 bases, with 8 bases sitting between them. This CDR3 spans 13 amino acids. DNA of the CDR3: TGTGCCAGCAGCTTAGACAGGATCAATGAGCAGTTCTTC. This sequence encodes CASSLDRINEQFF. The whole variable domain, remainder taken from reference TRBV7-3 and TRBJ2-1, is GAGVSQTPSNKVTEKGKYVELRCDPISGHTALYWYRQSLGQGPEFLIYFQGTGAADDSGLPNDRFFAVRPEGSVSTLKIQRTERGDSAVYLCASSLDRINEQFFGPGTRLTVL.

This clone was found once. The chain's CDR3 is CASSLDAGGRNTIYF. The CDR3 nucleotides read TGTGCCAGCAGCTTAGATGCGGGTGGCAGAAACACCATATATTTT. The chain has TRBV11-2 and TRBJ1-3; D ambiguous. The germline V gene has CDR1 SGHAT and CDR2 FQNNGV. The CDR3 is 15 amino acids. V gave up 0 bases and J gave up 5 bases, with 11 bases separating them.

The chain uses TRBV19 and TRBJ2-1; no firm D call. V lost 1 base and J lost 9, with 10 bases in between. Germline lookup yields CDR1 LNHDA and CDR2 SQIVND (reference sequence). The CDR3 length is 13 residues. This CDR3 reads CASSIATRGEQFF. CDR3 nucleotides: TGTGCCAGTAGTATAGCGACGCGAGGTGAGCAGTTCTTC.

The CDR3 DNA is TGTGCCAGCAGTTATCACCCGACGGAGTCCAATGAGCAGTTCTTC. Its translation: CASSYHPTESNEQFF. The chain joins TRBV6-5 to TRBJ2-1; D is undetermined. Germline loops: CDR1 MNHEY, CDR2 SVGAGI. The CDR3 loop spans 15 amino acids. V lost 3 bases and J lost 6, with 15 bases in between.

The chain couples TRBV7-6 to TRBJ1-4, with 8 bases lining up with TRBD1. CDR1 is SGHVS, CDR2 FNYEAQ, per germline. With V trimmed by 5 bases and J by 8 bases, 7 bases remained unmatched. The CDR3 has 14 residues. The CDR3 protein is CASSLTGGREKLFF. In DNA form, the CDR3 reads TGTGCCAGCAGCCTCACAGGGGGAAGGGAAAAACTGTTTTTT.

This clone has only a few counts. V and J are TRBV7-7 and TRBJ2-7; TRBD1 matches at 7 bases. After removal of 1 base from V and 6 bases from J, the junction contained 6 bases not matched to a gene. There are 14 residues in the CDR3. Per germline, CDR1 SSHAT and CDR2 FNYEAQ (reference sequence). CDR3 coding DNA: TGTGCCAGCAGCTTAGAGGGACAGCTTAGCGAGCAGTACTTC. Translation: CASSLEGQLSEQYF.

The chain is built from TRBV7-7 and TRBJ1-4; 8 bases are shared with TRBD1. V lost 3 bases, J lost 7 bases, and 7 bases stayed unmatched. Per germline, CDR1 SSHAT and CDR2 FNYEAQ (reference sequence). This CDR3 has 15 residues. The CDR3 reads CASSFPNTGGEKLFF. The CDR3 nucleotides are TGTGCCAGCAGCTTCCCCAACACAGGGGGTGAAAAACTGTTTTTT.

In its sample, this clone was seen a few times. V gene TRBV28 combines with J gene TRBJ2-7; no reliable D call. CDR1 and CDR2 (germline): MDHEN, SYDVKM. The CDR3 extends over 15 amino acids. Trimming removed 1 base at V and 3 bases at J, with 13 bases between. CDR3 protein: CASSLLAIGNYEQYF. The CDR3 DNA reads TGTGCCAGCAGTTTATTAGCCATAGGTAACTACGAGCAGTACTTC.

The chain employs TRBV27 and TRBJ2-7, with 9 bases fitting TRBD2. The V segment lost 0 bases and the J segment 1 base; nucleotides outside the gene matches: 1. Germline assignment: CDR1 MNHEY and CDR2 SMNVEV (reference sequence). The CDR3 runs 15 residues. The CDR3: CASSLSSGRSYEQYF. In nucleotides, the CDR3 is TGTGCCAGCAGTTTATCTAGCGGGAGATCCTACGAGCAGTACTTC.

The rearrangement joins TRBV28 to TRBJ1-4, with D unresolved. The CDR3 has 16 residues. Germline values: CDR1 MDHEN, CDR2 SYDVKM. Trimming stripped 4 bases from V and 0 bases from J, with 12 bases between. CDR3 DNA: TGTGCCAGCAGTTCGTTGGCAGAACCAACTAATGAAAAACTGTTTTTT. The encoded protein is CASSSLAEPTNEKLFF.

The V call is TRBV6-1, the J call TRBJ1-4, with a tentative D call TRBD1 (5 bases). The germline CDR1 and CDR2 sequences are MNHNS and SASEGT. V was trimmed by 2 bases and J by 7 bases, leaving 11 bases between them. The CDR3 extends over 14 amino acids. The CDR3 is CASSERGNGEKLFF. The CDR3 nucleotides read TGTGCCAGCAGTGAAAGGGGAAACGGTGAAAAACTGTTTTTT.

This chain joins TRBV7-9 and TRBJ1-1; D call uncertain. The V gene lost 1 base and the J gene lost 5 bases, with 14 bases spanning the gap. Germline V gives CDR1 SEHNR, CDR2 FQNEAQ (reference sequence). This CDR3 has 15 amino acids. The CDR3 spells CASSLDVSANTEAFF. CDR3 DNA sequence: TGTGCCAGCAGCTTAGATGTAAGCGCGAATACTGAAGCTTTCTTT.

Only a few counts were recorded for this clone. The rearrangement joins TRBV14 to TRBJ2-2; D not resolved. V lost 4 bases, J lost 4 bases, and 7 bases lay in between. Per germline, CDR1 SGHDN and CDR2 FVKESK. This CDR3 spans 13 amino acids. Written as DNA, the CDR3 is TGTGCCAGCAGCCCTTTCGGCACCGGGGAGCTGTTTTTT. This gives the protein CASSPFGTGELFF.

This clone came up a few times. The chain carries TRBV7-3 and TRBJ2-5, with D possibly being TRBD2 (6 bases). Per germline, CDR1 SGHTA and CDR2 FQGTGA. Trimming stripped 2 bases from V and 4 bases from J, with 14 bases between. CDR3 size: 15 residues. As DNA, the CDR3 is TGTGCCAGCAGCTTAGGAACGGGAGAAGCAGAGACCCAGTACTTC. Translated: CASSLGTGEAETQYF.

The chain joins TRBV28 to TRBJ1-1; D remains ambiguous. CDR1 and CDR2 from the germline V gene are MDHEN and SYDVKM. V was trimmed by 4 bases and J by 7 bases, leaving 4 bases between them. The length of the CDR3 is 10 residues. Here the CDR3 reads CASSSVEAFF. CDR3 DNA: TGTGCCAGCAGTTCCGTTGAAGCTTTCTTT.

This clone was counted a single time. Germline is not matched at one junction end, which may reflect a read error. V usage is TRBV7-9 and J usage is TRBJ1-2; 7 bases fit TRBD1. CDR3 size: 13 residues. Looked up from germline, CDR1 is SEHNR and CDR2 is FQNEAQ (reference sequence). CDR3 sequence (DNA): TGTTCCAGCAGCTTCGGACAGGAAAATGGCTACACCTTC. Amino acid sequence: CSSSFGQENGYTF.

This clone was detected a few times. The chain combines TRBV7-9 with TRBJ1-1; D call uncertain. CDR3 length equals 13 residues. Germline loops: CDR1 SEHNR, CDR2 FQNEAQ (reference sequence). Trimming cost V 0 bases and J 4 bases, with 6 bases left between them. In nucleotides, the CDR3 is TGTGCCAGCAGCTTAGCGGCAGGCACTGAAGCTTTCTTT. Translating it yields CASSLAAGTEAFF.

This chain links TRBV5-1 with TRBJ2-1; the match to TRBD2 covers 9 bases. The CDR3 spans 15 residues. Germline V gene data show CDR1 as SGHRS and CDR2 as YFSETQ. The ends lost 0 bases at V and 8 bases at J; junction bases unmatched: 6. CDR3 coding DNA: TGCGCCAGCAGCTTGGATGCGGGAGGGACCTATGAGCAGTTCTTC. Translation: CASSLDAGGTYEQFF.

The rearrangement uses TRBV10-3 and TRBJ1-1; no clear D gene. The V and J ends lost 11 bases and 0 bases respectively, with 7 bases between them. Per germline, CDR1 ENHRY and CDR2 SYGVKD. The CDR3 length is 11 residues. CDR3 nucleotide sequence: TGTGCCTCAGCGGTGAACACTGAAGCTTTCTTT. Residues: CASAVNTEAFF.